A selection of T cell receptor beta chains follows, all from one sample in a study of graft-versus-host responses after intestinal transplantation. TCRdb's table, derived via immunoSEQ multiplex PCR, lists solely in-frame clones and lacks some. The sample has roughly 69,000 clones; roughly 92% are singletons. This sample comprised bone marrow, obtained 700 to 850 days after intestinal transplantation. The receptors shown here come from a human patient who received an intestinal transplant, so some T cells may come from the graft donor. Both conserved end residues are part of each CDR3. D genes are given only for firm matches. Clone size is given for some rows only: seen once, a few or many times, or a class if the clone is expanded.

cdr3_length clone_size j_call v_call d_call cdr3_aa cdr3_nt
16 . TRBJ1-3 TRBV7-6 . CASSLGPPSSGNTIYF TGTGCCAGCAGCTTAGGACCCCCCAGCTCTGGAAACACCATATATTTT
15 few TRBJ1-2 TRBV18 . CASSPPAAGPSGYTF TGTGCCAGCTCACCACCGGCCGCAGGGCCCAGTGGCTACACCTTC
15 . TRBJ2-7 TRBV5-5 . CASSLFVGKPYEQYF TGTGCCAGCAGCTTGTTTGTTGGTAAGCCCTACGAGCAGTACTTC
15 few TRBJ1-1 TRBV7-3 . CASSDPLTGKGEAFF TGTGCCAGCAGCGATCCCCTAACAGGGAAGGGTGAAGCTTTCTTT
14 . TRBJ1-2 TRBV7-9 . CASSQDLGDYGYTF TGTGCCAGCAGCCAGGACCTCGGAGACTATGGCTACACCTTC
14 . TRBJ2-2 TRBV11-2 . CASSPLIRVGELFF TGTGCCAGCAGCCCTTTAATAAGGGTCGGGGAGCTGTTTTTT
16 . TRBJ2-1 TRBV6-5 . CASSYSAGDSYNEQFF TGTGCCAGCAGTTACTCAGCAGGGGATTCCTACAATGAGCAGTTCTTC
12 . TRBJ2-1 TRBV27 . CASSLTAREQFF TGTGCCAGCAGTTTGACCGCACGGGAGCAGTTCTTC
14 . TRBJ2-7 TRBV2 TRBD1 CATGGQGASYEQYF TGTGCCACCGGGGGACAGGGGGCCTCCTATGAGCAGTACTTC
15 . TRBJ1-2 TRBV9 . CASSTASGGRVGYTF TGTGCCAGCAGCACGGCTTCTGGTGGAAGGGTTGGCTACACCTTC
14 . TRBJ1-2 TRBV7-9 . CASSFLGPNYGYTF TGTGCCAGCAGCTTCCTGGGACCCAACTATGGCTACACCTTC
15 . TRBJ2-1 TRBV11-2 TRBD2 CASSPGLAGWGEQFF TGTGCCAGCAGCCCGGGACTAGCGGGATGGGGTGAGCAGTTCTTC
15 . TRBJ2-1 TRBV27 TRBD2 CASSFPGGPYNEQFF TGTGCCAGCAGTTTTCCGGGGGGGCCCTACAATGAGCAGTTCTTC
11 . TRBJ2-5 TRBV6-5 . CASEIGETQYF TGTGCCAGCGAGATCGGCGAGACCCAGTACTTC
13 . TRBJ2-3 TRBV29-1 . CSVVQGTLDTQYF TGCAGCGTGGTACAGGGTACGCTCGATACGCAGTATTTT
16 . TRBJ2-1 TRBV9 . CASGATSLSSYNEQFF TGTGCCAGCGGCGCGACGTCTTTGAGCTCCTACAATGAGCAGTTCTTC
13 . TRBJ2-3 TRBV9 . CASKGGTGDTQYF TGTGCCAGCAAGGGGGGTACTGGGGATACGCAGTATTTT
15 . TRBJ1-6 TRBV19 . CASSMLAGLDSPLHF TGTGCCAGTAGTATGTTGGCAGGGTTGGATTCACCCCTCCACTTT
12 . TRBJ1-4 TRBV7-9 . CASSLLGEKLFF TGTGCCAGCAGCTTGTTGGGGGAAAAACTGTTTTTT
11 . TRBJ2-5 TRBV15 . CATGKRETQYF TGTGCCACCGGAAAGAGGGAGACCCAGTACTTC
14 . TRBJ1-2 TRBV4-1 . CASRSGAGDYGYTF TGCGCCAGCAGGTCAGGGGCGGGGGACTATGGCTACACCTTC
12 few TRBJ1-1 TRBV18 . CASSPQMAEAFF TGTGCCAGCTCACCACAGATGGCCGAAGCTTTCTTT
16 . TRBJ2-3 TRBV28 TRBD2 CASSQTSGRSTDTQYF TGTGCCAGCAGTCAAACTAGCGGGAGAAGCACAGATACGCAGTATTTT
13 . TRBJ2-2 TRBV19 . CASSFRVAGELFF TGTGCCAGTAGTTTCCGGGTGGCCGGGGAGCTGTTTTTT
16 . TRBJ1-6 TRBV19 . CASHDSGQGYNSPLHF TGTGCCAGTCATGACAGCGGTCAGGGCTATAATTCACCCCTCCACTTT
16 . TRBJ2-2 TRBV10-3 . CAISGHAGQDTGELFF TGTGCCATCAGTGGCCACGCCGGGCAGGACACCGGGGAGCTGTTTTTT
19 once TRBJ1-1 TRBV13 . CASSLVGTQHILENTEAFF .
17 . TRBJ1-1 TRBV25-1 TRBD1 CASSEYTGGGFNTEAFF TGTGCCAGCAGTGAATATACAGGGGGCGGATTCAACACTGAAGCTTTCTTT
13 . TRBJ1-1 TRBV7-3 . CASSLGMNTEAFF TGTGCCAGCAGCTTAGGGATGAACACTGAAGCTTTCTTT
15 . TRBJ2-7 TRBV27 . CASSLENPSGHEQYF TGTGCCAGCAGTCTCGAGAACCCCTCTGGCCACGAGCAGTACTTC
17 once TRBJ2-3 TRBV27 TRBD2 CASSLSWSGGRTDTQYF TGTGCCAGCAGTTTATCATGGAGCGGGGGGCGCACAGATACGCAGTATTTT
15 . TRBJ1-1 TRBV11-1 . CASRWDYLMNTEAFF TGTGCCAGCAGGTGGGACTATCTAATGAACACTGAAGCTTTCTTT
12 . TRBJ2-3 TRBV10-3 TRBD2 CAIGTSGDTQYF TGTGCCATCGGGACTAGCGGGGATACGCAGTATTTT
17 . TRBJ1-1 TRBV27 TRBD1 CASRDRQGLTMNTEAFF TGTGCCAGCAGGGACCGACAGGGGTTAACCATGAACACTGAAGCTTTCTTT
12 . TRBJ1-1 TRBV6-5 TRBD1 CATLTGSTEAFF TGTGCCACCCTGACAGGGAGCACTGAAGCTTTCTTT
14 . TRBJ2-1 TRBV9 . CASSVSRGRDEQFF TGTGCCAGCAGCGTAAGTAGGGGAAGGGATGAGCAGTTCTTC
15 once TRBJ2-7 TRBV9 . CASSVFETGPYEQYF TGTGCCAGCAGCGTATTCGAGACAGGACCCTACGAGCAGTACTTC
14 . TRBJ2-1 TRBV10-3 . CAISESEVAEEQFF TGTGCCATCAGTGAGTCGGAGGTAGCGGAAGAGCAGTTCTTC
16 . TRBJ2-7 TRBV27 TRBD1 CASSLIGTVLPYEQYF TGTGCCAGCAGTTTAATCGGGACAGTTCTCCCCTACGAGCAGTACTTC
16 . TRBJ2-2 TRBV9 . CASSVVSGENTGELFF TGTGCCAGCAGCGTAGTTAGCGGAGAGAACACCGGGGAGCTGTTTTTT
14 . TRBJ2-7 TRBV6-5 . CASSEGPYAYEQYF TGTGCCAGCAGTGAAGGACCCTACGCCTACGAGCAGTACTTC
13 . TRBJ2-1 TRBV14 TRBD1 CASSWDRVGLQFF TGTGCCAGCAGTTGGGACAGGGTTGGCCTTCAGTTCTTC
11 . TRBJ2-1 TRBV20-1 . CSAIRRGEQFF TGCAGTGCTATCCGAAGGGGGGAGCAGTTCTTC
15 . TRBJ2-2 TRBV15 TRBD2 CATSRRTSGTGELFF TGTGCCACCAGCAGACGGACTAGCGGGACCGGGGAGCTGTTTTTT
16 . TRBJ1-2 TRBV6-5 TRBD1 CASSYGTGAKDYGYTF TGTGCCAGCAGTTACGGGACAGGAGCAAAAGACTATGGCTACACCTTC
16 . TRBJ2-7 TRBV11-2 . CASSLVTQGYSYEQYF TGTGCCAGCAGCTTAGTAACACAGGGCTACTCCTACGAGCAGTACTTC
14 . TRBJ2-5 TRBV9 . CASSVADGQETQYF TGTGCCAGCAGCGTAGCCGACGGACAAGAGACCCAGTACTTC
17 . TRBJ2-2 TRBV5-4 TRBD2 CASRTGLAGGNTGELFF TGTGCCAGCAGAACGGGACTAGCGGGAGGAAACACCGGGGAGCTGTTTTTT